The sequence of this T cell receptor beta chain was determined in a study of OX40 agonist ivuxolimab in advanced cancers. Study details: Partial responses, seen in three patients, involved one hepatocellular carcinoma and two cutaneous melanomas.

Sequencing was performed with immunoSEQ multiplex PCR; in TCRdb, only in-frame clones are kept and a portion is missing. The sample lists some 74,000 clones, roughly 90% occurring once. Blood draws occurred at baseline, cycle 4 day 1, and cycle 7 day 1. The germline V gene has CDR1 DFQATT and CDR2 SNEGSKA (reference sequence). V was pared by 6 bases and J by 4 bases, with 8 bases between. The CDR3 is 11 residues long. This material consisted of CD4+ or CD8+ T cells sorted from blood, taken in a trial of the OX40 agonist ivuxolimab. This rearrangement joins TRBV20-1 to TRBJ2-3; D gene uncertain. The receptor comes from an adult with an advanced solid tumor such as melanoma, head and neck, liver or kidney cancer. DNA of the CDR3: TGCAGTGCAGGGTTTGCAGATACGCAGTATTTT. Amino acids: CSAGFADTQYF.